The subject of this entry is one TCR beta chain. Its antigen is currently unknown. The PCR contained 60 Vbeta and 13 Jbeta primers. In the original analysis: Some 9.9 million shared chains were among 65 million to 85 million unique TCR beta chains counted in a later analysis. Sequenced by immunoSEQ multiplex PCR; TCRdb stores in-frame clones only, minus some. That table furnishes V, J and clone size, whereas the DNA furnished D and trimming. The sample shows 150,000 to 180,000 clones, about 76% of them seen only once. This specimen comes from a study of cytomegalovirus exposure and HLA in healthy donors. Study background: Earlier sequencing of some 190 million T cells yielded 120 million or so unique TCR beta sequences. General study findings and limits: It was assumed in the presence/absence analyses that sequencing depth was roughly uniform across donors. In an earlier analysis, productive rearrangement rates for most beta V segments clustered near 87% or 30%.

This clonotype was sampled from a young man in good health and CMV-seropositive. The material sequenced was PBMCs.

This CDR3 reads CASSHEMTGTGPTGELFF. Written as DNA, the CDR3 is TGTGCCAGCAGTCACGAAATGACCGGGACAGGGCCCACCGGGGAGCTGTTTTTT. The V and J genes are TRBV27 and TRBJ2-2; 9 bases are a match to TRBD1. CDR1 and CDR2 from the germline V gene are MNHEY and SMNVEV (reference sequence). J was trimmed by 4 bases and V by 5 bases; bases with no gene match: 14. The CDR3 totals 18 residues.